This T cell receptor (beta chain) stems from a study of shared clonotypes between healthy human individuals. Trimming removed 1 base from V and 5 bases from J, with 21 bases in between. The length of the CDR3 is 18 residues. Germline V CDR1 and CDR2: SGHAT, FQNNGV. Sequenced by immunoSEQ multiplex PCR; TCRdb stores in-frame clones only, minus some. This sample has around 1.5 million clones, with 95% to 99% found just once. The V call is TRBV11-2, the J call TRBJ2-1, with D tentatively TRBD2 (5 bases). The sample taken for sequencing was naive CD4+ T cells sorted from blood. Documented subset: CD45RA+ positively selected. This TCR derives from a man aged 30 to 39 in good health. This chain's CDR3 is CASSLGQVRGGSNNEQFF. The DNA of the CDR3 is TGTGCCAGCAGCTTAGGCCAGGTCCGTGGCGGGTCAAACAATGAGCAGTTCTTC.